This is a list of T cell receptor beta chains from one sample in a study of cytomegalovirus exposure and HLA in healthy donors. Measured with immunoSEQ multiplex PCR; TCRdb has only the in-frame clones, and not every one. This table has 200,000 to 250,000 clones, roughly 82% appearing once. Material: PBMCs. These receptors were collected from a woman in her thirties or forties in good health and CMV-seropositive. The CDR3 runs from the conserved cysteine through the conserved F or W. D genes are given only for firm matches. Size values are once, few and many counts, or a class for expanded clones, and some rows have none.

v_call	clone_size	j_call	d_call	cdr3_nt	cdr3_aa
TRBV6-6	.	TRBJ1-2	TRBD1	TGTGCCAGCATGACAGGGGGCTTTGGCTACACCTTC	CASMTGGFGYTF
TRBV10-1	few	TRBJ2-3	TRBD2	TGCGCCAGCGGTGATAGCGGGATTTCGCAGTATTTT	CASGDSGISQYF
TRBV6-5	.	TRBJ1-2	.	TGTGCCAGCAGTTACAGGCAGGGGCTCGATGGCTACACCTTC	CASSYRQGLDGYTF
TRBV11-2	.	TRBJ1-2	.	TGTGCCAGCAGCTTGGAAAGGGGGGGTGGCTACACCTTC	CASSLERGGGYTF
TRBV6-1	.	TRBJ1-6	TRBD1	TGTGCCAGCAGTGGCGCCGGGACAGGGAATTCACCCCTCCACTTT	CASSGAGTGNSPLHF
TRBV4-3	.	TRBJ1-3	.	TGCGCCAGCAGCCAAGAGTGGGGACTACACTCTGGAAACACCATATATTTT	CASSQEWGLHSGNTIYF
TRBV11-2	once	TRBJ2-7	.	TGTGCCAGCAGCTTACGGAGGGGCTCCTACGAGCAGTACTTC	CASSLRRGSYEQYF
TRBV28	.	TRBJ1-2	.	TGTGCCAGCAGTGCCTTTCGGGGCTACACCTTC	CASSAFRGYTF
TRBV5-1	.	TRBJ1-2	TRBD1	TGCGCCAGCAGCCCGGGGACAGGGAGTATTGTTGGCTACACCTTC	CASSPGTGSIVGYTF
TRBV20-1	.	TRBJ1-1	.	TGCAGTGCTGCCCACAGGGAAGCTTTCTTT	CSAAHREAFF
TRBV2	once	TRBJ2-5	TRBD2	TGTGCCAGCAGTTATAGCGGGAGTGCCCAAGAGACCCAGTACTTC	CASSYSGSAQETQYF
TRBV18	.	TRBJ2-6	.	TGTGCCAGCTCACTCCTGGACACTATCTCTGGGGCCAACGTCCTGACTTTC	CASSLLDTISGANVLTF
TRBV4-1	.	TRBJ2-3	TRBD2	TGCGCCAGCAGAGGACTAGCGGCCCTTAGCACAGATACGCAGTATTTT	CASRGLAALSTDTQYF
TRBV7-3	.	TRBJ2-1	TRBD2	TGTGCCAGCAGCTTAGGGCGGGAGGGTGCCAATGAGCAGTTCTTC	CASSLGREGANEQFF
TRBV6-5	.	TRBJ2-5	.	TGTGCCAGCAGTCGACAGGTTAGGCAACAAGAGACCCAGTACTTC	CASSRQVRQQETQYF
TRBV30	.	TRBJ2-2	TRBD2	TGTGCCTGGAGTAAAGGGCTAGCGGACACCGGGGAGCTGTTTTTT	CAWSKGLADTGELFF
TRBV7-9	.	TRBJ1-2	.	TGTTCCAGCAGCTTGGGTTACAGGACTAACTATGGCTACACCTTC	CSSSLGYRTNYGYTF
TRBV4-2	.	TRBJ1-1	.	TGTGCCAGCAGCTTCGTCGGGGGCACTGAAGCTTTCTTT	CASSFVGGTEAFF
TRBV30	.	TRBJ2-7	TRBD1	TGTGCCCGAGGACAGGGGAGTTATACACAGTACTTC	CARGQGSYTQYF
TRBV2	.	TRBJ2-7	.	TGTGCCAGCGCCCCCCAGGGCTTCTTCTACGAGCAGTACTTC	CASAPQGFFYEQYF
TRBV7-9	.	TRBJ2-3	TRBD2	TGTGCCAGCATCGGAGCGGGAGGGCCTAAAGATACGCAGTATTTT	CASIGAGGPKDTQYF
TRBV25-1	.	TRBJ1-4	.	TGTGCCAGCAGGAAGCTAAGCCCAACTAATGAAAAACTGTTTTTT	CASRKLSPTNEKLFF
TRBV21-1	.	TRBJ2-2	.	TGTGCCAGCCTGCCTCCGGGACAGGCAACCGGGGAGCTGTTTTTT	CASLPPGQATGELFF
TRBV7-3	.	TRBJ2-5	TRBD2	TGTGCCAGCAGCTTAGATCCGCTAGCGGGTCAAGAGACCCAGTACTTC	CASSLDPLAGQETQYF
TRBV29-1	.	TRBJ1-5	.	TGCAGCGTCTCTAGGGGTAGCAATCAGCCCCAGCATTTT	CSVSRGSNQPQHF
TRBV7-9	few	TRBJ1-4	TRBD1	TGTGCCAGCAGCTTACGGACAGGAGGGAATGAAAAACTGTTTTTT	CASSLRTGGNEKLFF
TRBV2	.	TRBJ1-1	.	TGTGCCAGCAGGGCTGACATGAACACTGAAGCTTTCTTT	CASRADMNTEAFF
TRBV19	.	TRBJ2-3	.	TGTGCCAGTTCTTATCTCAGCACAGATACGCAGTATTTT	CASSYLSTDTQYF
TRBV7-2	.	TRBJ2-7	.	TGTGCCAGCAGCTTATTGCGGGACCCTAGTGAGCAGTACTTC	CASSLLRDPSEQYF
TRBV29-1	.	TRBJ2-2	TRBD1	TGCAGTGCCCGACAGGGGGCGAGCACCGGGGAGCTGTTTTTT	CSARQGASTGELFF
TRBV10-1	.	TRBJ2-1	.	TGCGCCAGCAGTGAGTCGACTGCGGTCCCCTACAATGAGCAGTTCTTC	CASSESTAVPYNEQFF